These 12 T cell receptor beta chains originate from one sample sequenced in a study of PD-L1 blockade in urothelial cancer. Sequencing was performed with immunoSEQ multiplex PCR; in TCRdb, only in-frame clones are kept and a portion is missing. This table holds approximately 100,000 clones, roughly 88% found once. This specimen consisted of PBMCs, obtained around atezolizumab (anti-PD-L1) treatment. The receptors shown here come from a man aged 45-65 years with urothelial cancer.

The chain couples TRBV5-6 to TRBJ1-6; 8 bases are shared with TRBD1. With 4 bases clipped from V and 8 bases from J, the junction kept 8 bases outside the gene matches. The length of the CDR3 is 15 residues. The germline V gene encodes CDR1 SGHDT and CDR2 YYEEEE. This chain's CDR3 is CASSLMDRDDSPLHF. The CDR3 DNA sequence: TGTGCCAGCAGCCTGATGGACAGGGATGATTCACCCCTCCACTTT.

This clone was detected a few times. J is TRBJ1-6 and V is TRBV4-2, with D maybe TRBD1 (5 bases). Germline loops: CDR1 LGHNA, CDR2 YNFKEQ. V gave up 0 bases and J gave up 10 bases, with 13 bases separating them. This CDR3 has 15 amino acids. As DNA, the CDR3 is TGTGCCAGCAGCCAAGAAGCAGGGCCTCAATCACCCCTCCACTTT. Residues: CASSQEAGPQSPLHF.

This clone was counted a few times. CDR3: CASRPRQGVAGELFF. DNA for the CDR3: TGCGCCAGCAGACCAAGACAGGGTGTCGCCGGGGAGCTGTTTTTT. The rearrangement links TRBV4-1 to TRBJ2-2; 7 nucleotides match TRBD1. The V and J ends lost 6 bases and 6 bases, in that order; junction bases with no gene match: 10. Germline CDR1 is MGHRA and CDR2 is YSYEKL. The CDR3 length is 15 residues.

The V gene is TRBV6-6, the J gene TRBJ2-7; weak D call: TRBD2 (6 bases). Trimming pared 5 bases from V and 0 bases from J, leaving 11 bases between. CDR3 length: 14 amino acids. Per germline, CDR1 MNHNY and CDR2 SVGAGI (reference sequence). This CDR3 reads CASSPPGGSYEQYF. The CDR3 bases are TGTGCCAGCAGTCCCCCCGGGGGCTCCTACGAGCAGTACTTC.

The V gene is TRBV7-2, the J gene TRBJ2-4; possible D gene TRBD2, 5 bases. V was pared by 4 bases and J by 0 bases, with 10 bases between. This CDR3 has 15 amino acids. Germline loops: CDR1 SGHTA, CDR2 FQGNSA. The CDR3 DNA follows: TGTGCCAGCAGCTGGGAGACCCTAGCCAAAAACATTCAGTACTTC. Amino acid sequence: CASSWETLAKNIQYF.

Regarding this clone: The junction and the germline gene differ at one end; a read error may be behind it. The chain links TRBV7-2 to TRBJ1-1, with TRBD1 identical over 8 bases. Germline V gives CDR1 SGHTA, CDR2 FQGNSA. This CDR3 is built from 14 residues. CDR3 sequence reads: CASSLDRGYAEAFF. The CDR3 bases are TGTGCCAGCAGTTTAGACAGGGGATATGCTGAAGCTTTCTTT.

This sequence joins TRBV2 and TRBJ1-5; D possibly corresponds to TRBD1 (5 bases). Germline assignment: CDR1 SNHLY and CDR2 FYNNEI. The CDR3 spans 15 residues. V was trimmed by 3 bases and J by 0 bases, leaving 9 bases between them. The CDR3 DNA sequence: TGTGCCAGCAGTGAGGGGGGGTATAGCAATCAGCCCCAGCATTTT. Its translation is CASSEGGYSNQPQHF.

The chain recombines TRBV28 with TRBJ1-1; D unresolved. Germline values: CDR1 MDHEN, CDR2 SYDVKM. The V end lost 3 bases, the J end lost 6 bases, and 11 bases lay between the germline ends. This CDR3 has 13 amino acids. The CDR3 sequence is CASSFAALPEAFF. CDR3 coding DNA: TGTGCCAGCAGTTTTGCGGCCCTTCCTGAAGCTTTCTTT.

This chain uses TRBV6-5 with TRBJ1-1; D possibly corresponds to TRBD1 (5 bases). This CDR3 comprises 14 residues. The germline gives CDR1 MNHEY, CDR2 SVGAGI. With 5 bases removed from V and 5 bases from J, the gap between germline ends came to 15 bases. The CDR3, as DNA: TGTGCCAGCAGTCGCCAGGCCCGGGGGACTGAAGCTTTCTTT. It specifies CASSRQARGTEAFF.

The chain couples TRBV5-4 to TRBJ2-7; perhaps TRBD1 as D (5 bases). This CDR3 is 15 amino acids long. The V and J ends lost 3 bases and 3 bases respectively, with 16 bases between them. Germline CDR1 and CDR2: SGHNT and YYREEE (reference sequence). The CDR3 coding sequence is TGTGCCAGCAGCTCACAGGATAGACTCCACTACGAGCAGTACTTC. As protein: CASSSQDRLHYEQYF.

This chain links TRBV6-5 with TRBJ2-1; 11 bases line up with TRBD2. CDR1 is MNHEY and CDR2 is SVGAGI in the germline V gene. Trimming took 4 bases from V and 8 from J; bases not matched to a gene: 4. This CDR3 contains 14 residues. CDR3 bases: TGTGCCAGCAGTTCACTAGCGGGAGCCCATGAGCAGTTCTTC. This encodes CASSSLAGAHEQFF.

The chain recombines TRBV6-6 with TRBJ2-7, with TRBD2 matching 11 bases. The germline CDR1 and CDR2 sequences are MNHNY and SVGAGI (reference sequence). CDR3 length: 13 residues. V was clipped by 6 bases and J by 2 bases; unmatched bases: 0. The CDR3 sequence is CASRGLAAYEQYF. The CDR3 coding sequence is TGTGCCAGCAGGGGACTAGCGGCCTACGAGCAGTACTTC.